A single sample is the source of the 24 T cell receptor beta chains below, sequenced in a study of blood T cell repertoires in COVID-19. Libraries were prepared by immunoSEQ multiplex PCR; TCRdb keeps only in-frame clonotypes and omits some of them. The table lists around 80,000 clones, approximately 90% of them singletons, with roughly 0.72% in the top ten. Sequences were obtained from peripheral blood. The receptor set was obtained from a woman over 75 with acute or convalescent COVID-19.

The chain uses TRBV25-1 and TRBJ2-5; 7 bases fit TRBD1. With V trimmed by 9 bases and J by 5 bases, 3 bases remained unmatched. There are 11 residues in the CDR3. Germline CDR1 is MGHDK and CDR2 is SYGVNS. CDR3 bases: TGTGCCAGTACAGGGGTGGAGACCCAGTACTTC. Its translation: CASTGVETQYF.

The V gene is TRBV3-1 (or the pseudogene TRBV3-2), the J gene TRBJ2-3; possible D gene TRBD1, 5 bases. Germline V gives CDR1 LGHDT, CDR2 YNNKEL (reference sequence). This CDR3 is built from 14 residues. Trimming removed 1 base from V and 3 bases from J, with 8 bases in between. The DNA of the CDR3 is TGTGCCAGCAGCCAAGGTCCAGGGACAGATACGCAGTATTTT. It encodes CASSQGPGTDTQYF.

This clone was counted a single time. CDR3 loop: CASSLRGWNIQYF. In DNA form, the CDR3 reads TGTGCCAGCAGTTTACGGGGGTGGAACATTCAGTACTTC. The chain uses TRBV12-3 or TRBV12-4 and TRBJ2-4; the D gene is possibly TRBD2 (6 bases). This CDR3 region has 13 residues. Trimming took off 2 bases at V and 7 bases at J, with 9 bases between the two ends.

This rearrangement joins TRBV7-9 to TRBJ2-7; 9 bases line up with TRBD2. CDR3 size: 17 residues. Germline lookup yields CDR1 SEHNR and CDR2 FQNEAQ (reference sequence). V was clipped by 5 bases and J by 3 bases; unmatched bases: 14. CDR3 in DNA: TGTGCCAGCAGCCCGCCGGAGGGGGGAGCGGGGGGCTACGAGCAGTACTTC. Protein: CASSPPEGGAGGYEQYF.

This clone was seen a single time. The rearrangement links TRBV4-1 to TRBJ1-4; D unclear. Germline CDR1 MGHRA, CDR2 YSYEKL. The CDR3 covers 15 residues. Trimming took 7 bases from V and 0 from J, leaving 12 bases between them. The CDR3 DNA sequence: TGCGCCAGCAAAGTGGGCCGAGCAACTAATGAAAAACTGTTTTTT. Its translation is CASKVGRATNEKLFF.

This rearrangement joins TRBV7-9 to TRBJ1-5, with D possibly TRBD1 on 6 matching bases. Germline loops: CDR1 SEHNR, CDR2 FQNEAQ (reference sequence). Trimming stripped 1 base from V and 6 bases from J, with 10 bases between. This CDR3 is 14 amino acids long. CDR3 bases: TGTGCCAGCAGCTTAGAGGGCAGGGGTCAGCCCCAGCATTTT. This gives the protein CASSLEGRGQPQHF. The whole variable domain, filled in from reference TRBV7-9 and TRBJ1-5, reads DTGVSQNPRHKITKRGQNVTFRCDPISEHNRLYWYRQTLGQGPEFLTYFQNEAQLEKSRLLSDRFSAERPKGSFSTLEIQRTEQGDSAMYLCASSLEGRGQPQHFGDGTRLSIL.

This chain uses TRBV5-5 with TRBJ1-2; no definite D call. The CDR3 consists of 15 residues. V gave up 2 bases and J gave up 4 bases, with 15 bases separating them. In germline, CDR1 is SGHKS, CDR2 YYEKEE (reference sequence). As DNA, the CDR3 is TGTGCCAGCAGCTTATTTCGGGATTCGGTCTATGGCTACACCTTC. Residues: CASSLFRDSVYGYTF.

J is TRBJ1-2 and V is TRBV20-1; tentative D call: TRBD1 (5 bases). Germline V gives CDR1 DFQATT, CDR2 SNEGSKA (reference sequence). The CDR3 runs to 13 residues. The V gene lost 3 bases and the J gene lost 8 bases, with 16 bases spanning the gap. The CDR3 spells CSASDPGLEGYTF. In nucleotides, the CDR3 is TGCAGTGCTAGTGACCCAGGGCTGGAGGGCTACACCTTC.

The chain couples TRBV19 to TRBJ1-6; TRBD1 agrees at 7 bases. The CDR3 runs 17 residues. In germline, CDR1 is LNHDA, CDR2 SQIVND (reference sequence). V was clipped by 1 base and J by 9 bases; unmatched bases: 12. The CDR3 is CASSIAKGQREGSPLHF. The CDR3 nucleotides are TGTGCCAGTAGTATAGCCAAGGGACAGCGAGAGGGTTCACCCCTCCACTTT. Full variable domain (remainder filled in from reference TRBV19 and TRBJ1-6): DGGITQSPKYLFRKEGQNVTLSCEQNLNHDAMYWYRQDPGQGLRLIYYSQIVNDFQKGDIAEGYSVSREKKESFPLTVTSAQKNPTAFYLCASSIAKGQREGSPLHFGNGTRLTVT.

As regards this clone: Other DNA sequences in this sample translate to the same CDR3. The gene calls are TRBV19 and TRBJ1-2, with D possibly being TRBD1 (6 bases). There are 13 residues in the CDR3. The V gene lost 2 bases and the J gene lost 2 bases, with 6 bases spanning the gap. CDR1 is LNHDA and CDR2 is SQIVND in the germline V gene (reference sequence). CDR3 residues: CASSIQGNYGYTF. DNA of the CDR3: TGTGCCAGTAGTATACAGGGGAACTATGGCTACACCTTC.

This chain uses TRBV15 with TRBJ2-1, with 8 bases that match TRBD2. J gave up 6 bases and V 0 bases, and 4 bases lay outside the gene matches. There are 15 residues in the CDR3. Germline-derived CDR1 and CDR2 are LNHNV and YYDKDF (reference sequence). CDR3 nucleotide sequence: TGTGCCACCAGCAGAGATCGGCTAGCGGGCAATGAGCAGTTCTTC. It specifies CATSRDRLAGNEQFF.

This clone was picked up one time. The V gene is TRBV10-3, the J gene TRBJ1-4, with a weak D call TRBD1 (5 bases). This CDR3 spans 14 amino acids. V was shortened by 2 bases and J by 7 bases, with 11 bases between the two germline ends. Per germline, CDR1 ENHRY and CDR2 SYGVKD. For the CDR3, the DNA is TGTGCCATCAGTGAGGGGGCACGAGGTGAAAAACTGTTTTTT. This codes for CAISEGARGEKLFF.

V gene TRBV5-1 combines with J gene TRBJ2-1, with 7 bases fitting TRBD1. The CDR3 is 14 amino acids. Germline values: CDR1 SGHRS, CDR2 YFSETQ. Trimming removed 3 bases from V and 2 bases from J; junction bases left unmatched: 2. CDR3 coding DNA: TGCGCCAGCAGCTCCGGACAGGCCTACAATGAGCAGTTCTTC. It codes for CASSSGQAYNEQFF.

This chain connects TRBV6-1 to TRBJ2-4; D unclear. This CDR3 has 16 residues. V was shortened by 1 base and J by 0 bases, with 10 bases between the two germline ends. Germline values: CDR1 MNHNS, CDR2 SASEGT. The DNA of the CDR3 is TGTGCCAGCAGTGAAGATTCGGTCCTAGCCAAAAACATTCAGTACTTC. It is translated as CASSEDSVLAKNIQYF.

The chain couples TRBV10-3 to TRBJ1-2, with TRBD1 matching over 9 bases. With 4 bases clipped from V and 8 bases from J, the junction kept 2 bases outside the gene matches. Germline CDR1 reads ENHRY; CDR2 reads SYGVKD. This CDR3 spans 12 amino acids. This CDR3 is CAISVQGAGYTF. The CDR3 DNA follows: TGTGCCATCAGTGTACAGGGGGCCGGCTACACCTTC.

The rearrangement uses TRBV19 and TRBJ2-6; D remains unclear. CDR3 length: 13 amino acids. Trimming stripped 2 bases from V and 4 bases from J, with 3 bases between. The germline CDR1 and CDR2 sequences are LNHDA and SQIVND (reference sequence). Here the CDR3 reads CASSITGANVLTF. The DNA for the CDR3 is TGTGCCAGTAGTATAACAGGGGCCAACGTCCTGACTTTC.

The rearrangement uses TRBV6-2 or TRBV6-3 and TRBJ2-2; 8 positions agree with TRBD1. The CDR3 sequence is 16 residues long. V dropped 6 bases and J dropped 2; count of bases not matched to a gene: 8. Germline CDR1 MNHEY, CDR2 SVGEGT. CDR3 nucleotides: TGTGCCAGCAGCAACTCAGGGACAGGAAACACCGGGGAGCTGTTTTTT. Its protein product is CASSNSGTGNTGELFF.

The chain combines TRBV9 with TRBJ2-3; the match to TRBD2 covers 13 bases. The germline gives CDR1 SGDLS, CDR2 YYNGEE. This CDR3 region has 17 residues. V shed 3 bases and J 2 bases; nucleotides not matched to a gene: 6. In nucleotides, the CDR3 is TGTGCCAGCAGCGCCGGGGGACTAGCGGGGTACACAGATACGCAGTATTTT. It specifies CASSAGGLAGYTDTQYF.

The chain links TRBV6-5 to TRBJ1-2, with TRBD1 matching over 9 bases. V lost 2 bases and J lost 8; bases outside the gene matches: 3. The CDR3 contains 13 residues. In germline, CDR1 is MNHEY, CDR2 SVGAGI. CDR3 sequence reads: CASSYGTGWGYTF. The CDR3 coding sequence is TGTGCCAGCAGTTACGGGACAGGGTGGGGCTACACCTTC.

V is TRBV12-3 or TRBV12-4 and J is TRBJ1-1, with a tentative D call TRBD1 (5 bases). This CDR3 contains 13 residues. V dropped 3 bases and J dropped 6 bases, with 11 bases sitting between them. CDR3 protein: CASSFGGRAEAFF. The CDR3 nucleotides are TGTGCCAGCAGTTTTGGGGGGAGAGCTGAAGCTTTCTTT.

The CDR3 protein is CASSPLGGKADQPQHF. CDR3 nucleotides: TGTGCCAGCAGCCCCCTGGGGGGGAAGGCAGATCAGCCCCAGCATTTT. This chain connects TRBV4-2 to TRBJ1-5; D is perhaps TRBD1 (5 bases). The V end lost 4 bases, the J end lost 5 bases, and 18 bases lay between the germline ends. CDR1 and CDR2 from the germline V gene are LGHNA and YNFKEQ. This CDR3 contains 16 residues.

CDR3 region: CASSYGQGRSTGELFF. In nucleotides, the CDR3 is TGTGCCAGCAGTTACGGACAGGGGCGAAGCACCGGGGAGCTGTTTTTT. The gene calls are TRBV6-2 or TRBV6-3 and TRBJ2-2, with 9 bases matching TRBD1. The CDR3 contains 16 residues. Germline V CDR1 and CDR2: MNHEY, SVGEGT. V gave up 2 bases and J gave up 4 bases; unmatched junction bases: 5.

V and J are TRBV5-1 and TRBJ2-3; 13 bases line up with TRBD2. CDR1 is SGHRS and CDR2 is YFSETQ in the germline V gene. This CDR3 is 17 amino acids long. V gave up 2 bases and J gave up 1 base; unmatched junction bases: 4. CDR3 bases: TGCGCCAGCAGCTTTGTTGGACTAGCGGGGGGCACAGATACGCAGTATTTT. Amino acids: CASSFVGLAGGTDTQYF.

This chain links TRBV21-1 with TRBJ2-5; TRBD2 is the table's D call and was not checked against the DNA. TRBV21-1 is labeled a pseudogene. The CDR3 has 16 amino acids. CDR3 residues: CASSRPGGILRETQYF. CDR3 bases: TGTGCCAGCAGCAGGCCGGGGGGGATACTGAGGGAGACCCAGTACTTC.